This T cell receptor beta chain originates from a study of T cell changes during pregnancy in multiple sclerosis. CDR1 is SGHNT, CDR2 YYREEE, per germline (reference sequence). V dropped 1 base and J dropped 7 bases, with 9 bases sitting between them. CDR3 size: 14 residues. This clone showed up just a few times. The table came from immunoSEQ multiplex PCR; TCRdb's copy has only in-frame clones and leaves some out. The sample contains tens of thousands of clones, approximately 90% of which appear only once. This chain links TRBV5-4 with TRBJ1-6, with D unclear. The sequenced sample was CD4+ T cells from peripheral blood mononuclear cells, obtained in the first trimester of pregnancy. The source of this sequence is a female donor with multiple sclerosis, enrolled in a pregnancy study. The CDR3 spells CASSLLQSNSPLHF. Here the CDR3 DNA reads TGTGCCAGCAGCTTGTTACAGTCGAATTCACCCCTCCACTTT.